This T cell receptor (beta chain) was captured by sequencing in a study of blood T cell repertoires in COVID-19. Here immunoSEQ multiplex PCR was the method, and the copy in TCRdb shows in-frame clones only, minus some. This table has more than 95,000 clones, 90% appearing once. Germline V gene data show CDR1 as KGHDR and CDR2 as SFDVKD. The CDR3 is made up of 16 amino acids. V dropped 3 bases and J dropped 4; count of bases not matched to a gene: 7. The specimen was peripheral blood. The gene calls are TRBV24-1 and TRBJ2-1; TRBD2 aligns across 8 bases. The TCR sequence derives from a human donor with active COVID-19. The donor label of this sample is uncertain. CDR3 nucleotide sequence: TGTGCCACCAGTGATGCGGGACTAGTTGCGTACAATGAGCAGTTCTTC. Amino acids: CATSDAGLVAYNEQFF.